The clone carrying this T cell receptor (beta chain) was picked up a small number of times. This sample stems from a study of CD8 T cells in Susac syndrome. TEMRA cells were FACS-enriched, and CD8+ and CD4+ T cells were isolated negatively. A quantity of roughly 0.5 to 1 ug RNA underwent reverse transcription using random hexamers. TCRdb used MiXCR to reprocess the immunoSEQ multiplex PCR reads, holding one entry per CDR3 protein. The sample holds some 94,000 distinct CDR3 sequences, around 94% seen once. This CDR3 has 13 residues. Germline-derived CDR1 and CDR2 are LNHNV and YYDKDF (reference sequence). Trimming pared 4 bases from V and 6 bases from J, leaving 13 bases between.

Sequencing was performed on CD4+ T cells from PBMCs. The chain recombines TRBV15 with TRBJ2-7; D call uncertain. The receptor was isolated from a human donor with Susac syndrome. CDR3 sequence: CATSTRTMGEQYF. CDR3 bases: TGTGCCACCAGCACCCGGACGATGGGCGAGCAGTACTTC. The full variable domain, with the rest looked up from reference TRBV15 and TRBJ2-7, is DAMVIQNPRYQVTQFGKPVTLSCSQTLNHNVMYWYQQKSSQAPKLLFHYYDKDFNNEADTPDNFQSRRPNTSFCFLDIRSPGLGDTAMYLCATSTRTMGEQYFGPGTRLTVT.